The present T cell receptor (beta chain) was sequenced within a study of blood T cell repertoires in COVID-19. The CDR3 has 15 amino acids. Trimming cost V 1 base and J 4 bases; bases outside gene matches: 6. Germline-derived CDR1 and CDR2 are SGHTA and FQGNSA. This clone occurred a few times. Method: immunoSEQ multiplex PCR; TCRdb's copy keeps in-frame clones and lacks some. The sample includes 240,000 or so clones, around nine tenths of them seen just once. This TCR was recovered from a woman in her 70s with active or convalescent COVID-19. What was sequenced was peripheral blood. This sequence joins TRBV7-2 and TRBJ1-2, with 7 bases identical to TRBD1. The CDR3 DNA follows: TGTGCCAGCAGCTTAGGAACAGGGGAGAGCTATGGCTACACCTTC. As protein: CASSLGTGESYGYTF.